This TCR beta chain was identified in a study of T-cell reconstitution after alpha-beta-depleted transplantation in children. It was with unique molecular identifiers that the TCRbeta library was prepared. TCRdb re-called the PCR reads through MiXCR, storing one row per CDR3 protein. Among roughly 120,000 distinct CDR3 sequences listed, about a tenth were seen once. Study-wide results and limits: High day-60 TCRbeta diversity in some patients came from surviving recipient T cells and thymic progenitors. The study reportedly traced alpha-beta T cells about two months after transplant to several hundred expanded graft clones. One year post-transplant, T-cell counts and diversity were largely derived from T cells produced anew.

The CDR3 loop spans 14 amino acids. Germline V gene data show CDR1 as DFQATT and CDR2 as SNEGSKA (reference sequence). V shed 6 bases and J 5 bases; nucleotides not matched to a gene: 9. This clonotype was observed at least ten times. Its antigen is unidentified. The sequences come from PBMCs, collected before TCRalphabeta/CD19-depleted stem cell transplant. The genes are TRBV20-1 and TRBJ2-1, with 8 bases aligning to TRBD2. This TCR was sampled from a boy under 10 years old with acute lymphoblastic leukemia, due to receive a stem cell transplant. Here the CDR3 reads CSAMGLDANNEQFF. Written as DNA, the CDR3 is TGCAGTGCCATGGGACTAGATGCCAACAATGAGCAGTTCTTC.